This is a list of T cell receptor beta chains from one sample in a study of identical twins. TCRdb reprocessed the 5' RACE reads via MiXCR and lists one record per CDR3 protein. The sample consists of under 250,000 distinct CDR3 sequences, approximately 7.3% of them appearing once. The sample was also linked to a second study, of yellow fever vaccine responses in identical twins.

The sequenced sample consisted of CD8+ T cells sorted from blood. The receptors here all came from a woman younger than 35 in good health. CDR3s leave out the opening cysteine and the closing phenylalanine or tryptophan.

v_call,j_call,cdr3_aa
TRBV4-1,TRBJ2-7,ASSPEGPGKGVYEQY
TRBV4-2,TRBJ2-1,ASSTGLAGSQVSSYNEQF
TRBV12-3/TRBV12-4,TRBJ1-2,ASDPIGGVGGYT
TRBV12-3/TRBV12-4,TRBJ2-1,ASSNRQKNNEQF
TRBV4-1,TRBJ1-2,ASSQAEQGLDLNYGYT
TRBV7-9,TRBJ2-1,ASSADSHEQF
TRBV12-3/TRBV12-4,TRBJ2-2,ASRPGIGELF
TRBV2,TRBJ2-2,ASSQPGTSGSAGELF
TRBV6-5,TRBJ2-1,ASSWDQTERNEQF
TRBV28,TRBJ2-1,ASVAVYAGGRYDEQF
TRBV12-3/TRBV12-4,TRBJ2-1,ASSSRLAVNEQF
TRBV7-9,TRBJ2-5,ASSLVQSQETQY
TRBV21-1,TRBJ2-7,ASSNKEGPYEQY
TRBV7-2,TRBJ2-2,ASSLSSGGTGELF
TRBV20-1,TRBJ2-7,SASGGGQGRSYEQY
TRBV28,TRBJ2-7,ASTSQDPYEQY
TRBV9,TRBJ2-5,ASSLSGMDQETQY
TRBV3-1,TRBJ2-7,ASSQELVREDEQY
TRBV4-1,TRBJ2-1,ASSPGLAGDGEQF
TRBV11-2,TRBJ2-5,ASTDLGGNQETQY
TRBV29-1,TRBJ2-3,SVFGSPVTSDTQY
TRBV5-6,TRBJ2-2,ASSQGLAEPTGELF
TRBV5-6,TRBJ2-2,ASSQDGWTNTGELF
TRBV12-3/TRBV12-4,TRBJ2-1,ASSPGQGRYNEQF
TRBV20-1,TRBJ2-3,SAIRGAGGYLTDTQY
TRBV7-2,TRBJ2-7,ASSSQAAPRPYEQY
TRBV15,TRBJ2-1,ATSRLGPEDNEQF
TRBV16,TRBJ2-7,ASSHLAFYEQY
TRBV7-6,TRBJ2-7,ASSLAGKGEQY
TRBV2,TRBJ2-3,ASTGTSGRTDTQY
TRBV5-1,TRBJ2-1,ASSPGTGEF
TRBV6-5,TRBJ2-7,ASSYSTSPEGVY
TRBV7-9,TRBJ1-5,ASSIGGLGSNQPQH
TRBV24-1,TRBJ1-2,ATSDGGMGRSYT
TRBV4-1,TRBJ1-4,ASSQGAGQGSEKLF